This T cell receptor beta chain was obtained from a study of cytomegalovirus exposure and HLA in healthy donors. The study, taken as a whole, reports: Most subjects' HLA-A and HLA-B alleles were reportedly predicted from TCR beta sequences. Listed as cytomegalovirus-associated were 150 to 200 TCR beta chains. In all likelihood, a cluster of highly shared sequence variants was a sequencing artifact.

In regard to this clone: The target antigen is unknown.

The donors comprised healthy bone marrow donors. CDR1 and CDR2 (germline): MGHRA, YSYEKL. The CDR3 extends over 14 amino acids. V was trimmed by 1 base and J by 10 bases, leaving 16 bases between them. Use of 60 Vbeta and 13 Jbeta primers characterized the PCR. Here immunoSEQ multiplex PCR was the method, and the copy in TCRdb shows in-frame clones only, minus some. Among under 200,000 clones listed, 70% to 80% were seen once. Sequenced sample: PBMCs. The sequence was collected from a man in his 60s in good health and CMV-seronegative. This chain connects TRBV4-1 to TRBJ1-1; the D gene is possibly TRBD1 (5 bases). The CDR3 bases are TGCGCCAGCAGCCAAGGGCTCGGGGGTAACACAGCTTTCTTT. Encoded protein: CASSQGLGGNTAFF.